This TCR beta chain emerged from a study of TIL therapy for anti-PD-1-resistant metastatic lung cancer. Time point in this sample: pre-treatment sample, taken before nivolumab and TIL therapy. The germline CDR1 and CDR2 sequences are SNHLY and FYNNEI. The V and J ends lost 6 bases and 0 bases respectively, with 2 bases between them. The CDR3 covers 11 residues. The libraries were made with immunoSEQ v3. Sequenced by immunoSEQ multiplex PCR; TCRdb stores in-frame clones only, minus some. The data show 52,000 or so clones, 75% to 90% seen once. This chain links TRBV2 with TRBJ1-1, with unresolved D. The source is a person aged 25-85 years with non-small cell lung cancer. This sample comprised blood, obtained at baseline. CDR3 DNA: TGTGCCAGCAGCTTGAACACTGAAGCTTTCTTT. Its translation: CASSLNTEAFF.